Listed below are T cell receptor beta chains from one sample, sequenced in a study of vaccination and CD4 T cells after COVID-19. These TCRs are of unknown antigen specificity. TCRdb reanalysed the PCR reads using MiXCR and keeps one entry per CDR3 protein. The table records about 18,000 distinct CDR3 sequences, roughly three fifths of them present only once. Sequenced here: CD4+ T cells from blood, cultured in vitro, sampled after SARS-CoV-2 vaccination. All receptors come from a human donor who had recovered from COVID-19. The CDR3 runs from the conserved cysteine through the conserved F or W. Each record gives: J gene, V gene, CDR3 length, D gene, clone size, CDR3 protein, CDR3 DNA. The D gene is left open where the match is weak. Size is stated for part of the rows, as once, few or many counts, or as a class when the clone is expanded.

>TRBJ2-7|TRBV11-1|13|TRBD1|few
CASRQGQGYEQYF
TGTGCCAGCAGACAGGGACAGGGCTACGAGCAGTACTTC
>TRBJ1-5|TRBV6-7|16|NA|few
CASSFHIVPVNQPQHF
TGTGCCAGCAGTTTCCACATAGTGCCAGTCAATCAGCCCCAGCATTTT
>TRBJ1-3|TRBV7-2|16|TRBD1|NA
CASSSGTGGEGNTIYF
TGTGCCAGCAGCTCTGGGACAGGGGGTGAAGGAAACACCATATATTTT
>TRBJ1-3|TRBV7-6|14|NA|NA
CASSLVGGADTIYF
TGTGCCAGCAGCTTAGTGGGAGGGGCAGACACCATATATTTT
>TRBJ1-1|TRBV11-3|14|NA|NA
CASTASRPNTEAFF
TGTGCCAGCACCGCGTCCAGACCCAACACTGAAGCTTTCTTT
>TRBJ1-5|TRBV19|13|NA|NA
CASSIRDDQPQHF
TGTGCCAGTAGTATTCGGGACGATCAGCCCCAGCATTTT
>TRBJ2-1|TRBV6-5|16|NA|NA
CASSYFSLASYNEQFF
TGTGCCAGCAGTTACTTTAGTCTAGCGAGTTACAATGAGCAGTTCTTC
>TRBJ1-6|TRBV7-2|15|NA|NA
CASSLADGARAPLHF
TGTGCCAGCAGCCTGGCGGACGGCGCAAGGGCACCCCTCCACTTT
>TRBJ1-5|TRBV19|16|TRBD1|NA
CASSIRTGGFTEPQHF
TGTGCCAGTAGTATACGGACAGGGGGTTTTACGGAGCCCCAGCATTTT
>TRBJ1-5|TRBV12-3/TRBV12-4|14|NA|NA
CASSLRRSNQPQHF
TGTGCCAGCAGTTTAAGGAGGAGCAATCAGCCCCAGCATTTT
>TRBJ1-6|TRBV6-1|17|NA|NA
CASSEWGSGSYNSPLHF
TGTGCCAGCAGTGAATGGGGGAGCGGATCCTATAATTCACCCCTCCACTTT
>TRBJ2-1|TRBV27|15|NA|NA
CASRRDGYSYNEQFF
TGTGCCAGCAGACGGGACGGGTACTCCTACAATGAGCAGTTCTTC
>TRBJ1-2|TRBV4-3|11|NA|NA
CASSQGNGYTF
TGCGCCAGCAGCCAAGGGAATGGCTACACCTTC
>TRBJ2-7|TRBV6-1|15|NA|once
CASSQNRAPTYEQYF
TGTGCCAGCAGTCAAAACAGGGCCCCCACCTACGAGCAGTACTTC
>TRBJ1-2|TRBV28|12|NA|NA
CASKPANYGYTF
TGTGCCAGCAAACCAGCCAACTATGGCTACACCTTC
>TRBJ2-3|TRBV6-5|16|NA|once
CASSYRAAVSTDTQYF
TGTGCCAGCAGTTACCGAGCAGCGGTTAGCACAGATACGCAGTATTTT
>TRBJ2-3|TRBV29-1|13|NA|NA
CSVESRTLDTQYF
TGCAGCGTTGAATCTAGGACACTAGATACGCAGTATTTT
>TRBJ1-5|TRBV30|14|TRBD1|once
CAWRGQGADQPQHF
TGTGCCTGGCGGGGACAGGGGGCCGATCAGCCCCAGCATTTT
>TRBJ1-2|TRBV6-1|13|NA|few
CASSGDRAYGYTF
TGTGCCAGCAGTGGGGACCGAGCCTATGGCTACACCTTC
>TRBJ2-7|TRBV20-1|14|TRBD2|NA
CSASRGGETYEQYF
TGCAGTGCTAGCCGCGGGGGGGAGACCTACGAGCAGTACTTC
>TRBJ1-2|TRBV20-1|12|NA|few
CSARDTGSGYTF
TGCAGTGCTAGAGATACGGGGTCCGGCTACACCTTC
>TRBJ1-6|TRBV7-2|15|TRBD1|few
CASSPNGRGGTPLHF
TGTGCCAGCAGCCCGAATGGCAGGGGGGGAACACCCCTCCACTTT
>TRBJ2-7|TRBV10-3|13|TRBD2|NA
CATRLAGGYEQYF
TGTGCCACTCGACTAGCGGGAGGCTACGAGCAGTACTTC
>TRBJ1-4|TRBV20-1|18|TRBD1|NA
CSASAGAGTGGLAAKLFF
TGCAGTGCCTCCGCTGGGGCCGGGACAGGGGGCCTTGCTGCTAAACTGTTTTTT
>TRBJ1-1|TRBV18|14|NA|few
CASSPGTANTEAFF
TGTGCCAGCTCACCTGGGACGGCGAACACTGAAGCTTTCTTT
>TRBJ2-7|TRBV6-2/TRBV6-3|14|TRBD2|few
CASSYSGRAYEQYF
TGTGCCAGCAGTTATAGCGGGAGGGCCTACGAGCAGTACTTC
>TRBJ2-7|TRBV28|12|NA|NA
CASRSGRNEQYF
TGTGCCAGCAGGTCTGGCAGAAACGAGCAGTACTTC
>TRBJ1-1|TRBV7-3|12|NA|NA
CASSLKGGEAFF
TGTGCCAGCAGCTTAAAGGGGGGCGAAGCTTTCTTT
>TRBJ1-6|TRBV6-2/TRBV6-3|14|TRBD1|NA
CASSPRTGESPLHF
TGTGCCAGCAGCCCGAGGACAGGAGAGTCACCCCTCCACTTT
>TRBJ2-3|TRBV6-1|15|TRBD2|NA
CASTLSGSVTDTQYF
TGTGCCAGCACCCTTAGCGGGAGTGTAACAGATACGCAGTATTTT
>TRBJ2-1|TRBV7-8|15|NA|NA
CASSLVRGEWNEQFF
TGTGCCAGCAGCTTAGTCAGGGGGGAATGGAATGAGCAGTTCTTC
>TRBJ1-5|TRBV4-1|13|NA|NA
CASSPSGGQPQHF
TGCGCCAGCAGCCCGTCTGGGGGGCAGCCCCAGCATTTT
>TRBJ1-1|TRBV5-8|12|TRBD1|NA
CASSPDRQEAFF
TGTGCCAGCAGCCCGGACAGGCAAGAAGCTTTCTTT
>TRBJ1-5|TRBV2|15|TRBD1|NA
CASGELDRDGQPQHF
TGTGCCAGCGGGGAGCTCGACAGGGACGGTCAGCCCCAGCATTTT
>TRBJ1-1|TRBV20-1|15|TRBD1|few
CSARVRGQGNTEAFF
TGCAGTGCTAGAGTGAGGGGACAGGGGAACACTGAAGCTTTCTTT
>TRBJ2-3|TRBV20-1|14|TRBD1|few
CSAKTGLIKPTQYF
TGCAGTGCCAAGACAGGGCTCATTAAACCTACGCAGTATTTT
>TRBJ1-5|TRBV30|13|NA|NA
CAWNPGSNQPQHF
TGTGCCTGGAACCCGGGTAGCAATCAGCCCCAGCATTTT
>TRBJ2-5|TRBV27|14|TRBD2|NA
CASRNSGGGETQYF
TGTGCCAGCAGGAATAGCGGGGGGGGTGAGACCCAGTACTTC
>TRBJ2-1|TRBV7-9|16|TRBD2|NA
CASSLPGLAGSGEQFF
TGTGCCAGCAGCTTACCGGGACTAGCGGGATCAGGAGAGCAGTTCTTC
>TRBJ1-2|TRBV10-1|14|NA|NA
CASGSGTRSYGYTF
TGCGCCAGCGGATCAGGTACACGATCCTATGGCTACACCTTC
>TRBJ1-2|TRBV5-4|14|NA|few
CASSLVDSRYGYTF
TGTGCCAGCAGCTTGGTAGACAGCCGCTATGGCTACACCTTC
>TRBJ2-2|TRBV7-9|11|NA|NA
CASSFMGELFF
TGTGCCAGCAGCTTCATGGGGGAGCTGTTTTTT
>TRBJ1-3|TRBV7-2|14|NA|NA
CASSSRGAGNTIYF
TGTGCCAGCAGCTCCAGAGGGGCGGGAAACACCATATATTTT
>TRBJ1-1|TRBV28|14|NA|NA
CASSLRGRDTEAFF
TGTGCCAGCAGTTTGAGGGGGAGGGACACTGAAGCTTTCTTT
>TRBJ1-1|TRBV7-2|13|NA|once
CASSFYRDTEAFF
TGTGCCAGCAGCTTTTACCGGGACACTGAAGCTTTCTTT
>TRBJ1-1|TRBV11-1|13|NA|NA
CASSQPTENEAFF
TGTGCCAGCAGCCAACCCACGGAAAATGAAGCTTTCTTT
>TRBJ1-2|TRBV30|13|NA|NA
CAWSSGIDYGYTF
TGTGCCTGGAGCTCCGGGATCGACTATGGCTACACCTTC
>TRBJ1-5|TRBV6-2/TRBV6-3|14|NA|once
CASTPNGPHQPQHF
TGTGCCAGCACCCCTAACGGGCCCCATCAGCCCCAGCATTTT
>TRBJ2-5|TRBV6-1|13|NA|few
CASSPGVQETQYF
TGTGCCAGCTCACCAGGGGTACAAGAGACCCAGTACTTC
>TRBJ2-7|TRBV6-1|15|TRBD2|NA
CASSLGLAGAHEQYF
TGTGCCAGCAGTCTGGGACTAGCGGGAGCCCACGAGCAGTACTTC
>TRBJ1-1|TRBV27|13|NA|NA
CASSSRGRTEAFF
TGTGCCAGCAGTTCCCGGGGGCGCACTGAAGCTTTCTTT
>TRBJ1-6|TRBV28|14|TRBD1|few
CASRKTGETTPLHF
TGTGCCAGCCGGAAAACAGGGGAAACGACACCCCTCCACTTT
>TRBJ1-5|TRBV6-2/TRBV6-3|14|NA|NA
CASSYHGRDQPQHF
TGTGCCAGCAGTTACCATGGACGGGATCAGCCCCAGCATTTT
>TRBJ2-1|TRBV2|13|TRBD1|NA
CASRGTGRNEQFF
TGTGCCAGCAGGGGGACAGGGCGCAATGAGCAGTTCTTC
>TRBJ2-2|TRBV10-3|17|NA|NA
CAISESMGRTNTGELFF
TGTGCCATCAGTGAGTCGATGGGGCGTACGAACACCGGGGAGCTGTTTTTT
>TRBJ1-6|TRBV12-3/TRBV12-4|15|NA|NA
CASSLMQGGNSPLHF
TGTGCCAGCAGTTTAATGCAGGGAGGGAATTCACCCCTCCACTTT